The present T cell receptor beta chain was sequenced within a study of T cell repertoires in cytomegalovirus infection. Looking at the study overall: It can be stated that public TCR beta signatures indicated CMV infection as well as a matching HLA type.

Germline assignment: CDR1 SGHVS and CDR2 FNYEAQ. The CDR3 loop spans 12 amino acids. Deletions cut 4 bases from V and 6 bases from J, with 7 bases between. TCRdb re-called the reads with MiXCR, one entry per CDR3 protein. The sample contains 630,000 or so distinct CDR3 sequences, approximately 24% of which appear only once. This clonotype was seen repeatedly, ten times or more. The antigen is unknown. Study outcomes and limitations: Cumulative public TCR beta family frequency identified CMV carriers with the relevant HLA. HLA-C-restricted CMV-specific TCR beta clonotypes prevailed in the ex vivo response.

The rearrangement joins TRBV7-6 to TRBJ2-1, with D perhaps TRBD1 (6 bases). The clonotype was recovered from a human donor in good health (CMV status not recorded). Some clones in this sample may be carry-over from other donors' samples. The sequenced material came from CD8+ T cells from PBMCs. This CDR3 reads CASSSGANEQFF. The DNA of the CDR3 is TGTGCCAGCAGCTCAGGGGCCAATGAGCAGTTCTTC. Combining the CDR3 with reference TRBV7-6 and TRBJ2-1 gives the whole variable domain GAGVSQSPRYKVTKRGQDVALRCDPISGHVSLYWYRQALGQGPEFLTYFNYEAQQDKSGLPNDRFSAERPEGSISTLTIQRTEQRDSAMYRCASSSGANEQFFGPGTRLTVL.